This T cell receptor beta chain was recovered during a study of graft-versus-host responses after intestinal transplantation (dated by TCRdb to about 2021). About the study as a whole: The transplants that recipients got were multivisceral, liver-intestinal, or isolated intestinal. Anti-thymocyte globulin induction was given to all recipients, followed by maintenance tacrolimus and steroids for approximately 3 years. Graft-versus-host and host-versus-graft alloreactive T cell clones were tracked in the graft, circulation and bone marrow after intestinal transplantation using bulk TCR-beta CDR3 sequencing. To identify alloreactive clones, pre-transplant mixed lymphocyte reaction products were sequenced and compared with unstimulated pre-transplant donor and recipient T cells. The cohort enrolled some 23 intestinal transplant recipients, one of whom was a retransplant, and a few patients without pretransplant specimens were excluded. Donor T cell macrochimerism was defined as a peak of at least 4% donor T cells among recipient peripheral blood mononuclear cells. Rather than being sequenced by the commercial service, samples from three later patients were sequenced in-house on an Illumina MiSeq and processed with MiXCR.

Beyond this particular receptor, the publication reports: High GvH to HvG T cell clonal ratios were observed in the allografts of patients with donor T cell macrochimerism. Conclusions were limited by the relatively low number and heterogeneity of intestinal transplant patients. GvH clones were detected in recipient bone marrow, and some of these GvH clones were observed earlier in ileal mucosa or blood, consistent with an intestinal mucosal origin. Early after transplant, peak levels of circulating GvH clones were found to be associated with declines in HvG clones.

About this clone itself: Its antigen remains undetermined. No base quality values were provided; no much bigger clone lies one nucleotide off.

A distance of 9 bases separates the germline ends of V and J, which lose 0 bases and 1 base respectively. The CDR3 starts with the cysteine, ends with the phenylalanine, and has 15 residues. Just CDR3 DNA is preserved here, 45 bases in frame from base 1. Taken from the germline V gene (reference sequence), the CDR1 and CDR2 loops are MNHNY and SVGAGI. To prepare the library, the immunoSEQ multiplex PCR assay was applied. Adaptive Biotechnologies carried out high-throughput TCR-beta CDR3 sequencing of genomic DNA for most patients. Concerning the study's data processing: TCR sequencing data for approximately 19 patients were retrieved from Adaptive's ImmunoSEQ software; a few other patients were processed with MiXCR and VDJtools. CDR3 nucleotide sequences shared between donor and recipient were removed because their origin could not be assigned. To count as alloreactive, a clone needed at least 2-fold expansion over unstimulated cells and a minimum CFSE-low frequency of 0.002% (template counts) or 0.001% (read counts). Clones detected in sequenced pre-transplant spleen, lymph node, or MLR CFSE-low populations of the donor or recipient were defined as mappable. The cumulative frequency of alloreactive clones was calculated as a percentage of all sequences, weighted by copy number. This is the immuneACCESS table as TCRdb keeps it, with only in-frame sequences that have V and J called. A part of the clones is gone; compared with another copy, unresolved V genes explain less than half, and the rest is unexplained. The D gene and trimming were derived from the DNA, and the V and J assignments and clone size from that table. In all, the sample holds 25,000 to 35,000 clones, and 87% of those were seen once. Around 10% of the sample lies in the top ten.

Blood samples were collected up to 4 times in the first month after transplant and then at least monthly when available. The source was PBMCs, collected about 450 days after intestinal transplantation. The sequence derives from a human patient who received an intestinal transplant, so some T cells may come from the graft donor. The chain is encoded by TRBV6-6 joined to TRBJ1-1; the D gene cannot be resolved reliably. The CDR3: CASSYSRETNTEAFF. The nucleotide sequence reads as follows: TGTGCCAGCAGTTACTCTCGGGAGACGAACACTGAAGCTTTCTTT.